The rows below give T cell receptor beta chains drawn from one sample of a study of T cells in Graves' hyperthyroidism and ophthalmopathy. MiXCR, applied by TCRdb to the multiplex PCR reads, yields one record per CDR3 protein. This sample has about 270,000 distinct CDR3 sequences; 22% occur once, and the top ten carry roughly 60%. The sample consisted of blood. The receptors here all came from a man aged 25 to 40 with Graves' ophthalmopathy. The CDR3 runs from the conserved cysteine through the conserved F or W. A D gene is named only where the DNA matches it firmly. Size values are once, few and many counts, or a class for expanded clones, and some rows have none.

CAWSVKGALTGELFF TGTGCCTGGAGTGTAAAGGGGGCGCTCACCGGGGAGCTGTTTTTT TRBV30 . TRBD1 TRBJ2-2
CASSRLAGGLYNEQFF TGTGCCAGCAGCAGACTAGCGGGAGGGCTCTACAATGAGCAGTTCTTC TRBV11-1 . TRBD2 TRBJ2-1
CASSETGALYGYTF TGTGCCAGTAGTGAGACAGGGGCCCTCTATGGCTACACCTTC TRBV19 few TRBD1 TRBJ1-2
CASSQGRIYGYTF TGTGCCAGCAGCCAAGGACGGATCTATGGCTACACCTTC TRBV3-1 many . TRBJ1-2
CASSFHPQLNTEAFF TGTGCCAGCAGTTTCCACCCGCAGCTGAACACTGAAGCTTTCTTT TRBV27 many . TRBJ1-1
CASSVVHSSYEQYF TGTGCCAGCAGCGTCGTCCACAGTTCCTACGAGCAGTACTTC TRBV11-2 many . TRBJ2-7
CASSAFNEQFF TGTGCCAGCAGTGCGTTCAATGAGCAGTTCTTC TRBV12-3/TRBV12-4 . . TRBJ2-1
CASSPGEGLAGDNEQFF TGCGCCAGCAGCCCGGGGGAGGGACTAGCGGGCGACAATGAGCAGTTCTTC TRBV5-1 many TRBD2 TRBJ2-1
CASSWGRNQPQHF TGTGCCAGCAGTTGGGGGAGAAATCAGCCCCAGCATTTT TRBV2 many . TRBJ1-5
CASSQGNSFNYGYTF TGTGCCAGCAGCCAGGGGAACAGCTTTAACTATGGCTACACCTTC TRBV5-5 . . TRBJ1-2
CASSKNRDQPQHF TGTGCCAGCAGCAAAAACAGGGATCAGCCCCAGCATTTT TRBV11-2 many . TRBJ1-5
CASSYLTDTQYF TGTGCCAGCAGTTACCTCACAGATACGCAGTATTTT TRBV28 few . TRBJ2-3
CASSYHEGWAEAFF TGTGCCAGCAGCTACCACGAGGGCTGGGCTGAAGCTTTCTTT TRBV7-9 many . TRBJ1-1
CASTSGVNYGYTF TGTGCCAGCACCTCAGGGGTGAACTATGGCTACACCTTC TRBV7-9 . . TRBJ1-2
CASSPSGRARGLDEQYF TGTGCCAGCAGCCCCAGCGGGAGGGCCCGGGGGCTAGACGAGCAGTACTTC TRBV11-1 few TRBD2 TRBJ2-7
CASSSRPRVNTGELFF TGTGCCAGCAGCTCCCGCCCCAGGGTGAACACCGGGGAGCTGTTTTTT TRBV11-2 . . TRBJ2-2
CASSVEGFPNEKLFF TGTGCCAGCAGCGTGGAAGGCTTCCCTAATGAAAAACTGTTTTTT TRBV9 few . TRBJ1-4
CSAPRAGESYEQYF TGCAGTGCCCCGCGGGCAGGCGAGTCCTACGAGCAGTACTTC TRBV20-1 few . TRBJ2-7
CASNRGAYSNQPQHF TGTGCCAGCAACCGAGGCGCTTATAGCAATCAGCCCCAGCATTTT TRBV2 many . TRBJ1-5
CSVEERDRFTDTQYF TGCAGCGTTGAAGAAAGGGACAGATTCACAGATACGCAGTATTTT TRBV29-1 . TRBD1 TRBJ2-3
CASSVYRPSGGRWYF TGTGCCAGCAGTGTTTATCGGCCTAGCGGAGGGCGGTGGTATTTT TRBV28 . TRBD2 TRBJ2-3
CASSFHSNQPQHF TGTGCCAGCAGTTTCCATAGCAATCAGCCCCAGCATTTT TRBV28 . . TRBJ1-5
CASGLVLGTGTNTGELFF TGTGCTAGTGGTTTGGTACTCGGGACAGGGACAAACACCGGGGAGCTGTTTTTT TRBV12-5 few TRBD1 TRBJ2-2
CASSLVREDNSPLHF TGTGCCAGCAGCTTGGTACGGGAAGATAATTCACCCCTCCACTTT TRBV5-5 . . TRBJ1-6
CASSSGSTNAEAFF TGTGCCAGCAGCTCGGGGTCTACAAACGCTGAAGCTTTCTTT TRBV28 . . TRBJ1-1
CASMLGSSTDTQYF TGTGCCAGCATGTTGGGGTCAAGCACAGATACGCAGTATTTT TRBV7-9 . . TRBJ2-3
CASSEGTSGSWIETQYF TGTGCCAGCAGTGAAGGGACTAGCGGGAGCTGGATAGAGACCCAGTACTTC TRBV6-1 many TRBD2 TRBJ2-5
CAGGRGSNTEAFF TGTGCGGGGGGACGGGGCAGCAACACTGAAGCTTTCTTT TRBV28 many . TRBJ1-1
CSARVGGGTGQYF TGCAGTGCTAGAGTGGGCGGGGGGACAGGGCAGTACTTC TRBV20-1 many . TRBJ2-7
CAISEDGSNTEAFF TGTGCCATCAGTGAGGACGGATCGAACACTGAAGCTTTCTTT TRBV10-3 few . TRBJ1-1
CASSGQFGALTDTQYF TGTGCCAGCAGTGGACAGTTTGGGGCCCTCACAGATACGCAGTATTTT TRBV25-1 . . TRBJ2-3
CASRGQGAVAGSTF TGTGCCAGCAGAGGACAGGGGGCTGTAGCGGGTAGTACCTTC TRBV12-3/TRBV12-4 many TRBD1 TRBJ1-2
CASSPTGTPGYNEQFF TGTGCCAGCAGCCCGACAGGTACCCCCGGGTACAATGAGCAGTTCTTC TRBV11-2 few . TRBJ2-1
CSATAGGQDTQYF TGCAGTGCCACGGCTGGGGGCCAGGATACGCAGTATTTT TRBV20-1 few . TRBJ2-3
CSARDIIRGAGTDTQYF TGCAGTGCTAGAGATATTATAAGGGGCGCGGGGACAGATACGCAGTATTTT TRBV20-1 many . TRBJ2-3
CASSHGTDGRGPLHF TGCGCCAGCAGCCATGGGACCGATGGCCGGGGACCCCTCCACTTT TRBV4-3 . . TRBJ1-6
CASSPGTLKADEQFF TGTGCCAGCTCACCAGGGACACTTAAGGCAGATGAGCAGTTCTTC TRBV18 many . TRBJ2-1
CASGEPGLAGARATDTQYF TGTGCCAGCGGAGAGCCGGGACTAGCGGGGGCGCGGGCCACAGATACGCAGTATTTT TRBV11-2 . TRBD2 TRBJ2-3
CASRGLGRGRYNEQFF TGTGCCAGCAGGGGATTGGGGAGGGGTCGGTACAATGAGCAGTTCTTC TRBV28 many TRBD2 TRBJ2-1
CASSRTTSVFYNEQFF TGTGCCAGCAGCCGTACCACAAGCGTGTTCTACAATGAGCAGTTCTTC TRBV11-2 many . TRBJ2-1
CASNSGQVGLNEKLFF TGTGCCAGCAATTCTGGGCAAGTAGGACTTAATGAAAAACTGTTTTTT TRBV7-9 . . TRBJ1-4